The 5 T cell receptor beta chains presented below share a single source sample, sequenced in a study of cytomegalovirus exposure and HLA in healthy donors. The PCR was carried out with 60 Vbeta primers and 13 Jbeta primers. Profiled with immunoSEQ multiplex PCR; TCRdb holds only in-frame clones, not every one. This sample has 170,000 or so clones, with over 80% found just once. The sample comprised PBMCs. Every receptor here comes from a man between 45 and 60 years old in good health and CMV-seronegative.

Comments on this clone: The same CDR3 can be traced to other DNA sequences in this sample. This chain uses TRBV11-2 with TRBJ2-5; 7 nucleotides match TRBD1. After removal of 3 bases from V and 5 bases from J, the junction contained 3 bases not matched to a gene. Germline lookup yields CDR1 SGHAT and CDR2 FQNNGV. This CDR3 has 13 amino acids. CDR3 protein: CASSFTGEETQYF. The CDR3 coding sequence is TGTGCCAGCAGCTTCACAGGGGAGGAGACCCAGTACTTC.

This chain links TRBV19 with TRBJ2-5; D remains unclear. V lost 2 bases and J lost 4, with 14 bases in between. The CDR3 spans 15 residues. Germline V gene data show CDR1 as LNHDA and CDR2 as SQIVND (reference sequence). In nucleotides, the CDR3 is TGTGCCAGTAGTATACGTCCCGTCGGTGGAGAGACCCAGTACTTC. Amino acid sequence: CASSIRPVGGETQYF.

The CDR3 protein is CASTTGTGAGQPQHF. As DNA, the CDR3 is TGTGCCAGTACCACCGGGACAGGGGCTGGCCAGCCCCAGCATTTT. V gene TRBV19 combines with J gene TRBJ1-5; 10 bases line up with TRBD1. The V and J ends lost 7 bases and 7 bases, in that order; junction bases with no gene match: 10. The CDR3 has 15 amino acids. Germline V gene lookup returns CDR1 LNHDA and CDR2 SQIVND (reference sequence).

This chain connects TRBV23-1 to TRBJ1-6; D call uncertain. TRBV23-1 is an open reading frame whose function is uncertain. Trimming stripped 9 bases from V and 4 bases from J, with 10 bases between. The length of the CDR3 is 13 residues. The CDR3 protein is CASTWQYNSPLHF. The CDR3 nucleotides read TGCGCCAGTACGTGGCAGTATAATTCACCCCTCCACTTT.

The CDR3 DNA reads as TGTGCCAGCAGCGGGGAGGGTTACGAGCAGTACTTC. Translation: CASSGEGYEQYF. This rearrangement joins TRBV28 to TRBJ2-7, with TRBD2 identical over 7 bases. This CDR3 contains 12 residues. V shed 6 bases and J 4 bases; nucleotides not matched to a gene: 3. Germline V gives CDR1 MDHEN, CDR2 SYDVKM.